A selection of T cell receptor beta chains follows, all from one sample in a study of shared clonotypes between healthy human individuals. Data came from immunoSEQ multiplex PCR; TCRdb stores just in-frame clones and leaves some out. The data contain approximately 500,000 clones, around 80% of them singletons. The sample comprised PBMCs. Receptors originate from a woman in her thirties or forties in good health. Some clones in this sample may be carry-over from other donors' samples. CDR3s include the opening cysteine and the closing phenylalanine or tryptophan. Each record gives: clone size, D gene, J gene, V gene, CDR3 DNA, CDR3 protein. A D gene is named only where the DNA matches it firmly. Expanded clones get a size class; other rows say once, few or many, or leave the size out.

.	TRBD1	TRBJ1-2	TRBV18	TGTGCCAGCTCACAAGGGACAGAAACCGTCTATGGCTACACCTTC	CASSQGTETVYGYTF
.	.	TRBJ1-1	TRBV27	TGTGCCAGCAGGCCCGCAGGGGCAGGGAACACTGAAGCTTTCTTT	CASRPAGAGNTEAFF
few	TRBD1	TRBJ1-1	TRBV9	TGTGCCAGCAGCGTAGAGTCACGGACAGGGGGCTTTCTGGACACTGAAGCTTTCTTT	CASSVESRTGGFLDTEAFF
.	.	TRBJ2-4	TRBV28	TGTGCCAGCAGTTTGCCGATCGGGGGCATTCAGTACTTC	CASSLPIGGIQYF
.	TRBD1	TRBJ1-5	TRBV2	TGTGCCAGCAGGTCCGGGACAGGAGAAAATCAGCCCCAGCATTTT	CASRSGTGENQPQHF
.	TRBD2	TRBJ2-1	TRBV19	TGTGCCAGTAGTACCCGACTAGCGGGAGCCAATGAGCAGTTCTTC	CASSTRLAGANEQFF
.	.	TRBJ2-7	TRBV30	TGTGCCTGGTCGGACGGAGCCTACGAGCAGTACTTC	CAWSDGAYEQYF
.	TRBD1	TRBJ1-2	TRBV27	TGTGCCAGCAGTTTAAGGGCTACCCGGGACACACCAGGGGGATACACCTTC	CASSLRATRDTPGGYTF
.	TRBD1	TRBJ2-7	TRBV11-2	TGTGCCAGCAGCTTAGAGAGTCCGGGACAGAGCTACGAGCAGTACTTC	CASSLESPGQSYEQYF
.	.	TRBJ2-1	TRBV19	TGTGCCAGTAGTATAGTAACGAGGTTGGATGGGAATGAGCAGTTCTTC	CASSIVTRLDGNEQFF
.	TRBD2	TRBJ2-7	TRBV27	TGTGCCAGCAGTTTTGGGACTAGCGGGAGGAACGAGCAGTACTTC	CASSFGTSGRNEQYF
few	.	TRBJ1-5	TRBV11-2	TGTGCCAGCAGCTTAGTAATTGAGGCAGACCCCTACTACAATCAGCCCCAGCATTTT	CASSLVIEADPYYNQPQHF
.	.	TRBJ1-5	TRBV7-2	TGTGCCAGCAGCTTGGGGGGACCTTCAAGCAATCAGCCCCAGCATTTT	CASSLGGPSSNQPQHF
.	.	TRBJ2-3	TRBV27	TGTGCCAGCAGTTTAGGAGGCACAGATACGCAGTATTTT	CASSLGGTDTQYF
.	TRBD2	TRBJ2-7	TRBV27	TGTGCCAGCAGGCCAGCGGGATACAAGGTCATCTCCTACGAGCAGTACTTC	CASRPAGYKVISYEQYF
.	TRBD1	TRBJ2-7	TRBV5-1	TGCGCCAGCAGCTTGGTCCAGGGGGCTTACGAGCAGTACTTC	CASSLVQGAYEQYF
.	.	TRBJ2-1	TRBV15	TGTGCCACCAGCAGAGATCGTGTTTCGTTGGTCGATGAGCAGTTCTTC	CATSRDRVSLVDEQFF
.	.	TRBJ1-2	TRBV12-5	TGTGCTAGTGGTTTGGAGATTTGGGGGGCTCACGGGAACCAAGCTAACTATGGCTACACCTTC	CASGLEIWGAHGNQANYGYTF
.	.	TRBJ1-1	TRBV19	TGTGCCAGTAGTTCGACAGGGAACACTGAAGCTTTCTTT	CASSSTGNTEAFF
.	TRBD1	TRBJ1-2	TRBV6-1	TGTGCCAGCATCCAAGGGACAGGGCATGGCTACACCTTC	CASIQGTGHGYTF
.	.	TRBJ2-3	TRBV7-9	TGTGCCAGCAGCTCCCCCAACGCAGATACGCAGTATTTT	CASSSPNADTQYF
.	TRBD2	TRBJ2-3	TRBV5-8	TGTGCCAGCAGCTTGGGGTGGACTAGCGGGAGGAGGGAAACAGATACGCAGTATTTT	CASSLGWTSGRRETDTQYF
medium-sized	.	TRBJ2-5	TRBV20-1	TGCAGCGGACAGTTAGGAGAGACCCAGTACTTC	CSGQLGETQYF